This entry features one T cell receptor (beta chain) sequence. The data were obtained in a study of blood T cell repertoires in COVID-19. Study summary: COVID-19 samples collected from the United States, Italy and Spain covered acute and convalescent phases. Sources were T cells, B-cell-depleted T cells, or PBMCs; the material itself was cDNA or gDNA.

In the source study's methods: Nucleated cell number was recorded as an estimate derived from reference gene primer amplification. Data came from immunoSEQ multiplex PCR; TCRdb stores just in-frame clones and leaves some out. V and J calls plus clone size are reproduced from that table; the DNA served to infer D and trimming. The sample has around 200,000 clones; about 85% are singletons. V was pared by 8 bases and J by 4 bases, with 18 bases between. Germline V gives CDR1 MNHEY, CDR2 SMNVEV (reference sequence). This CDR3 is built from 15 residues. Seattle researchers signed up patients amid active infection and tracked them longitudinally.

The chain combines TRBV27 with TRBJ1-5; D is possibly TRBD1 (6 bases). The clonotype comes from a woman aged 35 to 49 with COVID-19, enrolled during active disease. Sequencing was carried out using peripheral blood. The CDR3 here is CASASERGTNQPQHF. DNA for the CDR3: TGTGCCAGCGCGTCGGAGAGGGGGACAAATCAGCCCCAGCATTTT.